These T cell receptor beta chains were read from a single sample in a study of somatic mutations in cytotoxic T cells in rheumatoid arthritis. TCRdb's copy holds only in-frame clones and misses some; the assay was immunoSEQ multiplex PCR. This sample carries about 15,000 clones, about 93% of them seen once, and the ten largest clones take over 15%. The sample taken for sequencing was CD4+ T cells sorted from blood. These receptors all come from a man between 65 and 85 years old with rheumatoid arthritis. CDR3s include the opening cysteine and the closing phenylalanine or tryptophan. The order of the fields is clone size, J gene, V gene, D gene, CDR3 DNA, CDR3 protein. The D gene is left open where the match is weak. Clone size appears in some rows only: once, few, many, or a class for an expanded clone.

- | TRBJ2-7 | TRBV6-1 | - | TGTGCCAGCAGTGAAGCGCTTCCGGGCGAGCAGTACTTC | CASSEALPGEQYF
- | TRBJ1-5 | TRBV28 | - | TGTGCCAGCAGACGAGGGGCAGGGGACCAGCATTTT | CASRRGAGDQHF
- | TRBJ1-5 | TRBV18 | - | TGTGCCAGCTCACCGGGCCCCAATCAGCCCCAGCATTTT | CASSPGPNQPQHF
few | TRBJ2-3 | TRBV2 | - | TGTGCCAGCAGCTTCGGGACAACTCCCAGGGGCACAGATACGCAGTATTTT | CASSFGTTPRGTDTQYF
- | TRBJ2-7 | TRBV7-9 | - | TGTGCCAGCAGCGCGGCCCCGGGCAGGGATGAGCAGTACTTC | CASSAAPGRDEQYF
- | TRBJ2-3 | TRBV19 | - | TGTGCCAGTAGTATCTGGAAACCGGGGGAAGATACGCAGTATTTT | CASSIWKPGEDTQYF
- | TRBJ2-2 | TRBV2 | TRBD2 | TGTGCCAGCAGTGGGGGACTAGCGGGAGGGAGGCCCGGGGAGCTGTTTTTT | CASSGGLAGGRPGELFF
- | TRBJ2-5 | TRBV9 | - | TGTGCCAGCAGCTTTCGAGCGGGCCAAGAGACCCAGTACTTC | CASSFRAGQETQYF
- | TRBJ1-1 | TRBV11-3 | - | TGTGCCAGCAGCTCTGGGGGGTCGGCGGGCACTGAAGCTTTCTTT | CASSSGGSAGTEAFF
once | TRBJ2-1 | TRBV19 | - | TGTGCCAGTAGTCCTCCGGGACTGCGCTACAATGAGCAGTTCTTC | CASSPPGLRYNEQFF
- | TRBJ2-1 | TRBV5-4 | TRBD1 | TGTGCCAGCAGCCCGACCGGGACAGGGGGCTACAATGAGCAGTTCTTC | CASSPTGTGGYNEQFF
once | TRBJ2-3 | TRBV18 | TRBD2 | TGTGCCAGCTCACTAGGACTAGCGGGGACAGATACGCAGTATTTT | CASSLGLAGTDTQYF
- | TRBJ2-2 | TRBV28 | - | TGTGCCAGCAGTTTAGTCGGTAGCTCGACCGGGGAGCTGTTTTTT | CASSLVGSSTGELFF
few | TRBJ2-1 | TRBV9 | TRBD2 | TGTGCCAGCAGCGTAAGCCCCGGGACTACACATGAGCAGTTCTTC | CASSVSPGTTHEQFF
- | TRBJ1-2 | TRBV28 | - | TGTGCCAGCAGTGTATCGGTCCAAGGCTACACCTTC | CASSVSVQGYTF
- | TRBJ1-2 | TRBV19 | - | TGTGCCAGTACTGACGACAGGCGCGACCATGGCTACACCTTC | CASTDDRRDHGYTF
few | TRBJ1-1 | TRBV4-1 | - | TGCGCCAGCAGCCCCGTCGGAAGGGGCGAAGCTTTCTTT | CASSPVGRGEAFF
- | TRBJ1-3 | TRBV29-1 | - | TGCAGCGTTACCGACAGGCTCTCTGGAAACACCATATATTTT | CSVTDRLSGNTIYF
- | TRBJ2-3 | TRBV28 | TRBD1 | TGTGCCAGCAGGATCGGACAGGCCTCCACAGATACGCAGTATTTT | CASRIGQASTDTQYF
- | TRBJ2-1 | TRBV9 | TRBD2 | TGTGCCAGCAGCGTAGGAGAAGGCGGGAGCCACAATGAGCAGTTCTTC | CASSVGEGGSHNEQFF
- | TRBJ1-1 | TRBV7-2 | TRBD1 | TGTGCCAGCAGCTTAGTCGCAGGGGGGACCACTGAAGCTTTCTTT | CASSLVAGGTTEAFF
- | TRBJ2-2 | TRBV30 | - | TGTGCCTGGAGTGTACGGGACACCGGGGAGCTGTTTTTT | CAWSVRDTGELFF
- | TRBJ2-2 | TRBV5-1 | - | TGCGCCAGCAGTCCTCAGCTAGATTTCGGGGAGCTGTTTTTT | CASSPQLDFGELFF
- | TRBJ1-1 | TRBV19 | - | TGTGCCAGTAGTTTGGGGAGGAACACTGAAGCTTTCTTT | CASSLGRNTEAFF
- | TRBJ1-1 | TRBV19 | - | TGTGCCAGTAGTATAGGTGGGGGGACGACGAACACTGAAGCTTTCTTT | CASSIGGGTTNTEAFF
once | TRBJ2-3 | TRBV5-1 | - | TGCGCCAGCAGCCCCAACACAGATACGCAGTATTTT | CASSPNTDTQYF
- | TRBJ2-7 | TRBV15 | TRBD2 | TGTGCCACCAGCCAGGGCGGGACTAGCAGGTACGAGCAGTACTTC | CATSQGGTSRYEQYF
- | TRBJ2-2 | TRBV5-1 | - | TGCGCCAGCAGCTCCAGACAGGCCGGGGAGCTGTTTTTT | CASSSRQAGELFF
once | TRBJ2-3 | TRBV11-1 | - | TGTGCCAGCAGCTTAGTGGGCTCTTATGGTACGCAGTATTTT | CASSLVGSYGTQYF
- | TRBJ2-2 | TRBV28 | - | TGTGCCAGCAGTTCCCCCCCGGACTCATCCCCTGCCGGGGAGCTGTTTTTT | CASSSPPDSSPAGELFF
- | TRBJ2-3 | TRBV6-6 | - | TGTGCCAGCAGACCTACGCATGGCGGGGGCACAGATACGCAGTATTTT | CASRPTHGGGTDTQYF
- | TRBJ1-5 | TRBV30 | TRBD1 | TGTGCCTGGAGCCACTCACAGGGGCTGGGTCAGCCCCAGCATTTT | CAWSHSQGLGQPQHF
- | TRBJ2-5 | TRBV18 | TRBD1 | TGTGCCAGCTCACCAAGGACAGGGGAGGGAGAGACCCAGTACTTC | CASSPRTGEGETQYF